The 5 T cell receptor beta chains below were found in one sample sequenced in a study of cytomegalovirus exposure and HLA in healthy donors. The primer mix had 60 Vbeta and 13 Jbeta primers. The repertoire was sequenced with immunoSEQ multiplex PCR; TCRdb's copy has only in-frame clones and lacks some. Found here are over 100,000 clones, approximately 73% of them singletons; the top ten hold approximately 8%. The sequenced sample consisted of PBMCs. These receptors originate from a man aged 40-55 years in good health and CMV-seronegative.

This sequence joins TRBV29-1 and TRBJ2-1, with 7 bases identical to TRBD2. From germline, CDR1 is SQVTM and CDR2 ANQGSEA. The CDR3 is made up of 12 amino acids. V shed 5 bases, J shed 8 bases, and the junction held 6 bases outside the gene matches. This chain's CDR3 is CSVWLAVDEQFF. As DNA, the CDR3 is TGCAGCGTTTGGCTAGCGGTCGATGAGCAGTTCTTC.

The genes are TRBV7-2 and TRBJ1-1; 9 bases line up with TRBD1. After removal of 5 bases from V and 4 bases from J, the junction contained 8 bases not matched to a gene. Germline assignment: CDR1 SGHTA and CDR2 FQGNSA. This CDR3 has 15 residues. Written as DNA, the CDR3 is TGTGCCAGCAGCCTAAACAGGGGGCCTGGCACTGAAGCTTTCTTT. Protein sequence: CASSLNRGPGTEAFF. The full variable domain, its missing parts supplied by reference TRBV7-2 and TRBJ1-1, is GAGVSQSPSNKVTEKGKDVELRCDPISGHTALYWYRQSLGQGLEFLIYFQGNSAPDKSGLPSDRFSAERTGGSVSTLTIQRTQQEDSAVYLCASSLNRGPGTEAFFGQGTRLTVV.

The chain employs TRBV7-6 and TRBJ1-1; a weak D match, TRBD1 (5 bases). V lost 1 base and J lost 0, with 9 bases in between. The CDR3 spans 15 residues. Germline V gene data show CDR1 as SGHVS and CDR2 as FNYEAQ. The CDR3 nucleotides read TGTGCCAGCAGCTTAGAAGCGGGGGTGAACACTGAAGCTTTCTTT. Translation gives CASSLEAGVNTEAFF.

This rearrangement joins TRBV19 to TRBJ1-1; weak D call: TRBD1 (6 bases). From germline, CDR1 is LNHDA and CDR2 SQIVND (reference sequence). The V end was cut by 5 bases, the J end by 10 bases, with 17 bases between. The CDR3 is 13 residues long. CDR3 sequence reads: CASSPQRGSGAFF. CDR3 DNA: TGTGCCAGTAGTCCACAGAGGGGGAGCGGAGCTTTCTTT.

There are a few counts of this clone. V usage is TRBV5-1 and J usage is TRBJ2-5; TRBD2 matches at 7 bases. Germline V gene lookup returns CDR1 SGHRS and CDR2 YFSETQ. Trimming cost V 2 bases and J 2 bases; bases outside gene matches: 6. The CDR3 spans 15 residues. The CDR3: CASSFEAGLQETQYF. The CDR3 DNA reads TGCGCCAGCAGCTTCGAAGCGGGGTTGCAAGAGACCCAGTACTTC.